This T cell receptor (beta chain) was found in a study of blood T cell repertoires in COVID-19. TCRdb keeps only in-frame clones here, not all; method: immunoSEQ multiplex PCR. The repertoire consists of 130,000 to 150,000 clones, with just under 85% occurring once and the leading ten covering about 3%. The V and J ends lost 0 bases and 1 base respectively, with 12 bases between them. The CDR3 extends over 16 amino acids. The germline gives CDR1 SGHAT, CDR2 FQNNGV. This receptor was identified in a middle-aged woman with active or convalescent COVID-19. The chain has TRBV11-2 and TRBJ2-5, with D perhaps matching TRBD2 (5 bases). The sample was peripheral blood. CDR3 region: CASSLESLGVQETQYF. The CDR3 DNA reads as TGTGCCAGCAGCTTAGAGTCCTTGGGAGTCCAAGAGACCCAGTACTTC.